This TCR beta chain emerged from a study of Ad26.COV2.S vaccination and SARS-CoV-2 variants. Study-wide context: It was the COV1001 Ad26.COV2.S trial arm that included the donor. Donor got 5x10^10 or 1x10^11 viral particles of Ad26.COV2.S.

For this clone: Antigen unknown.

Study-level findings and limits: Higher spike-specific TCR breadth was found in vaccine recipients than in placebo recipients.

Regarding treatment: 15 to 20 received Ad26.COV2.S at low or high dose, single or two shots; roughly five received placebo; per-sample allocation not given. Day 63 after the first injection of vaccine or placebo was the sampling time. The donor's status was that of an adult aged 18-55 years in Boston. Assay: immunoSEQ multiplex PCR; the TCRdb copy retains only in-frame clones and omits some. Among about 450,000 clones listed, nearly 90% were seen once. The source is a person between 18 and 65 years old who received the Ad26.COV2.S COVID-19 vaccine or a placebo. The sample was peripheral blood, taken in a trial of Ad26.COV2.S vaccine versus placebo.

CDR3 protein: CASSTTSGSYNEQFF. DNA for the CDR3: TGTGCCAGCAGCACCACTAGCGGCTCCTACAATGAGCAGTTCTTC. The rearrangement joins TRBV5-4 to TRBJ2-1; 8 bases match TRBD2. This CDR3 spans 15 amino acids. Germline CDR1 SGHNT, CDR2 YYREEE (reference sequence). The J segment lost 0 bases and the V segment lost 4 bases, leaving 3 bases of the junction unmatched. Complete variable domain (other parts from reference TRBV5-4 and TRBJ2-1): ETGVTQSPTHLIKTRGQQVTLRCSSQSGHNTVSWYQQALGQGPQFIFQYYREEENGRGNFPPRFSGLQFPNYSSELNVNALELDDSALYLCASSTTSGSYNEQFFGPGTRLTVL.